The entry below gives a single TCR beta chain sequence along with its context. Its antigen remains undetermined. Base qualities are not recorded, but no much larger clone differs from it by a single base. TCRbeta CDR3 regions were amplified from genomic DNA using the immunoSEQ Assay, a bias-controlled multiplex PCR. The authors' analysis ran thus. The number of nucleated cells in each sample was estimated from the amplification of reference gene primers within the assay. Sequence reads were collapsed and filtered to measure the absolute abundance of every unique TCRbeta CDR3 rearrangement. For each sample, productive Simpson clonality was calculated as the square root of Simpson's diversity index over productive rearrangements. TCRdb retrieved this table from immuneACCESS and kept in-frame rearrangements only. Not all clones are present; in checked studies, unresolved V genes account for under half, and no reason is known for the remainder. D and trimming were read from the DNA, whereas the V and J calls and clone size are those reported in that table. In this sample the table shows about 190,000 clones, more than 85% of which occur a single time. Clones ranked in the top ten supply less than 1.5% of the sample.

The data belong to a study of blood T cell repertoires in COVID-19 (dated by TCRdb to about 2020). Looking at the study overall: The collaborator samples originated in the United States, Italy and Spain and spanned the acute and convalescent phases of COVID-19. The prospective study material was composed of cDNA or gDNA derived from T cells, B-cell-depleted T cells, or PBMCs. Deeply sampled blood TCRbeta repertoires from subjects exposed to, actively infected with, or recovered from COVID-19 were included in the dataset. The repertoires were made available in a free public database intended to serve as a resource for research on the immune response to SARS-CoV-2. Samples were obtained from the ongoing ImmuneRACE study (first 160 participants) and from over a thousand subjects provided by 6 global collaborators. Sample metadata almost always included a de-identified subject ID, COVID-19 status, age in years and sex. Where HLA class I and class II types were available, the types were taken from metadata supplied by the sample provider, not from assay-based typing.

Collaborating institutions collected whole blood in K2EDTA tubes following their own protocols. For TCRbeta analysis, collaborator samples were shipped as frozen whole blood, as isolated PBMCs, or as DNA extracted from either sample type. The research as a whole found: The quantity of clinical and demographic metadata differed by source and by participant and was supplied without curation.

Sequencing used peripheral blood. The sequence was collected from a man aged 25 to 45 with acute or convalescent COVID-19.

The nucleotide sequence reads as follows: TGTGCCAGCAGCATCCTGACACTGATGAACACTGAAGCTTTCTTT. This is translated as CASSILTLMNTEAFF. The receptor chain draws on TRBV21-1 and TRBJ1-1; the DNA was not used to check the table's D call, TRBD1. TRBV21-1 is annotated as a pseudogene. Including the terminal cysteine and phenylalanine, the CDR3 comprises 15 residues. The read is trimmed to its CDR3 DNA, 45 bases read in frame from base 1.